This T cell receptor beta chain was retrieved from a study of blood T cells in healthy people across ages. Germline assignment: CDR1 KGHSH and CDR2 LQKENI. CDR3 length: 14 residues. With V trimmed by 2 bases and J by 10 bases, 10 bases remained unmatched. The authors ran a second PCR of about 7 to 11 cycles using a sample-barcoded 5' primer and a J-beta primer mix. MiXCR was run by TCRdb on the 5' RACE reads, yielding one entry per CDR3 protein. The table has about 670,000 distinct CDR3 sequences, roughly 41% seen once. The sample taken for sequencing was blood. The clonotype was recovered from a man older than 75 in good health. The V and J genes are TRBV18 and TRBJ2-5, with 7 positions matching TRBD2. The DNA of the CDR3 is TGTGCCAGCTCACCATTGGCGGGGGACCGAGACCAGTACTTC. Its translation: CASSPLAGDRDQYF.